These 22 T cell receptor beta chains came from one sample sequenced in a study of siplizumab effects on memory and regulatory T cells. TCRdb's copy holds only in-frame clones and misses some; the assay was immunoSEQ multiplex PCR. The sample holds roughly 93,000 clones, roughly 94% seen once. The specimen sequenced was non-Treg CD4+ T cells sorted from blood. The receptors derive from a human donor in good health.

V is TRBV11-2 and J is TRBJ2-5; D unclear. Trimming removed 2 bases from V and 2 bases from J, with 12 bases in between. The CDR3 runs 15 residues. CDR1 and CDR2 from the germline V gene are SGHAT and FQNNGV. CDR3 bases: TGTGCCAGCAGCTTAAACCGGGCAGTACAAGAGACCCAGTACTTC. Translated, it gives CASSLNRAVQETQYF.

The chain links TRBV7-3 to TRBJ2-7, with D perhaps assigned TRBD1 or TRBD2 (6 bases each). Germline-derived CDR1 and CDR2 are SGHTA and FQGTGA. The CDR3 has 15 amino acids. The V end was cut by 10 bases, the J end by 0 bases, with 19 bases between. CDR3 amino acids: CAIKTGDTSSYEQYF. CDR3 DNA: TGTGCCATCAAAACGGGGGACACTAGCTCCTACGAGCAGTACTTC.

This clone was counted only a few times. This chain connects TRBV2 to TRBJ2-7, with 9 nucleotides matching TRBD1. The CDR3 loop spans 14 amino acids. Trimming at V came to 5 bases and at J to 3 bases, leaving 5 bases not matched to a gene. The germline V gene has CDR1 SNHLY and CDR2 FYNNEI. Here the CDR3 DNA reads TGTGCCAGCAGTAAACAGGGGGCGGGCTACGAGCAGTACTTC. It codes for CASSKQGAGYEQYF.

This chain joins TRBV5-4 and TRBJ1-4, with TRBD1 matching over 9 bases. V gave up 1 base and J gave up 6 bases; unmatched junction bases: 4. The germline gives CDR1 SGHNT, CDR2 YYREEE (reference sequence). This CDR3 spans 15 amino acids. CDR3 DNA: TGTGCCAGCAGCTTGAACAGGGGGCTGGATGAAAAACTGTTTTTT. It codes for CASSLNRGLDEKLFF.

This chain links TRBV28 with TRBJ2-1; tentatively, D is TRBD2 (6 bases). The CDR3 contains 16 residues. The ends were cut back, 6 bases at V and 4 bases at J, with 19 bases in the middle. Germline assignment: CDR1 MDHEN and CDR2 SYDVKM. CDR3 region: CASRPFGGVRYNEQFF. The DNA of the CDR3 is TGTGCCAGCAGACCCTTCGGGGGAGTTAGGTACAATGAGCAGTTCTTC.

The V gene is TRBV28, the J gene TRBJ2-7; TRBD1 agrees at 7 bases. Germline CDR1 is MDHEN and CDR2 is SYDVKM. The CDR3 runs 12 residues. The J segment lost 6 bases and the V segment lost 8 bases, leaving 7 bases of the junction unmatched. CDR3 sequence reads: CASFDRASEQYF. CDR3 nucleotides: TGTGCCAGCTTCGACAGGGCGAGCGAGCAGTACTTC. The full variable domain, rest sourced from reference TRBV28 and TRBJ2-7, is DVKVTQSSRYLVKRTGEKVFLECVQDMDHENMFWYRQDPGLGLRLIYFSYDVKMKEKGDIPEGYSVSREKKERFSLILESASTNQTSMYLCASFDRASEQYFGPGTRLTVT.

This sequence joins TRBV10-1 and TRBJ2-4; 13 bases line up with TRBD2. This CDR3 contains 16 residues. Germline CDR1 is WNHNN and CDR2 is SYGVQD (reference sequence). J gave up 6 bases and V 3 bases, and 5 bases lay outside the gene matches. The CDR3 loop is CASSEGTSGTGNIQYF. The DNA for the CDR3 is TGCGCCAGCAGTGAAGGGACTAGCGGGACAGGAAACATTCAGTACTTC.

The rearrangement uses TRBV27 and TRBJ2-4; TRBD2 agrees at 12 bases. The CDR3 runs 22 residues. V shed 6 bases and J 7 bases; nucleotides not matched to a gene: 28. The germline CDR1 and CDR2 sequences are MNHEY and SMNVEV (reference sequence). The CDR3 here is CASSPLRLREIPTSGSWNIQYF. The DNA of the CDR3 is TGTGCCAGCAGCCCCTTGAGATTGAGGGAAATTCCGACTAGCGGGAGTTGGAACATTCAGTACTTC.

This clone was counted a single time. V gene TRBV14 combines with J gene TRBJ2-1; 11 bases line up with TRBD2. The CDR3 has 15 amino acids. V lost 4 bases and J lost 9; bases outside the gene matches: 8. Germline V gene data show CDR1 as SGHDN and CDR2 as FVKESK. Written as DNA, the CDR3 is TGTGCCAGCAGCCCACTACTAGCGGGAGCGAGTGAGCAGTTCTTC. Protein: CASSPLLAGASEQFF.

This chain uses TRBV4-1 with TRBJ2-3, with 12 positions matching TRBD2. With 0 bases clipped from V and 0 bases from J, the junction kept 4 bases outside the gene matches. This CDR3 is built from 18 residues. CDR1 is MGHRA and CDR2 is YSYEKL in the germline V gene. DNA of the CDR3: TGCGCCAGCAGCCAAGACGGACTAGCGGGGACTAGCACAGATACGCAGTATTTT. Translated: CASSQDGLAGTSTDTQYF.

This chain connects TRBV7-2 to TRBJ2-1; D possibly corresponds to TRBD2 (5 bases). CDR3 size: 16 residues. The germline V gene encodes CDR1 SGHTA and CDR2 FQGNSA. Trimming removed 6 bases at V and 1 base at J, with 16 bases between. As DNA, the CDR3 is TGTGCCAGCAGTTCACAACCGGGGTATTCCTACAATGAGCAGTTCTTC. Its protein product is CASSSQPGYSYNEQFF.

Comments on this clone: Additional DNA sequences in this sample encode the identical CDR3. The chain joins TRBV20-1 to TRBJ2-7; D unclear. The CDR3 is made up of 10 amino acids. Germline assignment: CDR1 DFQATT and CDR2 SNEGSKA (reference sequence). V was cut by 3 bases and J by 4 bases, with 4 bases left in between. CDR3 amino acids: CSASKYEQYF. The CDR3 coding sequence is TGCAGTGCTAGTAAGTACGAGCAGTACTTC.

The V gene is TRBV29-1, the J gene TRBJ1-2; D is undetermined. The CDR3 consists of 11 residues. V was cut by 1 base and J by 6 bases, with 6 bases left in between. Germline lookup yields CDR1 SQVTM and CDR2 ANQGSEA. The chain's CDR3 is CSVEVENGYTF. The CDR3 nucleotides read TGCAGCGTTGAAGTTGAGAATGGCTACACCTTC.

This clone was observed once. V is TRBV9 and J is TRBJ2-5; 10 bases match TRBD2. Germline V gene data show CDR1 as SGDLS and CDR2 as YYNGEE. The CDR3 loop spans 18 amino acids. The ends lost 2 bases at V and 4 bases at J; junction bases unmatched: 14. The CDR3 DNA sequence: TGTGCCAGCAGCGTTGACCCTGACCGACTAGCGGGCTTAGAGACCCAGTACTTC. This sequence encodes CASSVDPDRLAGLETQYF.

The chain recombines TRBV11-2 with TRBJ1-4; 10 nucleotides align to TRBD1. This CDR3 contains 17 residues. The trim removed 5 bases at V and 0 bases at J, leaving 6 bases unmatched. Germline lookup yields CDR1 SGHAT and CDR2 FQNNGV. This CDR3 reads CASSRQGAFATNEKLFF. The DNA of the CDR3 is TGTGCCAGCAGCCGACAGGGGGCTTTTGCAACTAATGAAAAACTGTTTTTT.

This clone was picked up one time. The chain recombines TRBV11-3 with TRBJ2-1, with 9 bases matching TRBD1. Germline V gene data show CDR1 as SGHNT and CDR2 as YENEEA. V trimming: 5 bases; J trimming: 8 bases; junction bases outside the gene matches: 7. The CDR3 contains 14 residues. The CDR3 sequence: CASSPGGQGDEQFF. The CDR3 nucleotides are TGTGCCAGCAGCCCTGGGGGACAGGGCGATGAGCAGTTCTTC.

The chain links TRBV5-1 to TRBJ2-3, with 7 bases fitting TRBD2. Germline CDR1 reads SGHRS; CDR2 reads YFSETQ. The junction had 10 bases not matched to a gene; V was cut back by 0 bases and J by 0 bases. This CDR3 is 18 amino acids long. The CDR3 coding sequence is TGCGCCAGCAGCTTGGCCGGAGAAGCGGGGACTAGCACAGATACGCAGTATTTT. Translation: CASSLAGEAGTSTDTQYF.

The V call is TRBV5-1, the J call TRBJ2-1, with 8 bases matching TRBD2. The germline gives CDR1 SGHRS, CDR2 YFSETQ. With 6 bases clipped from V and 7 bases from J, the junction kept 12 bases outside the gene matches. The CDR3 consists of 15 residues. This chain's CDR3 is CASTQSGTSANEQFF. CDR3 sequence (DNA): TGCGCCAGCACCCAATCCGGGACTAGTGCTAATGAGCAGTTCTTC.

CDR3 DNA sequence: TGCGCCAGCAGCTTGGCCGGCTCGGGAGGGCCTTCCGAGCAGTACTTC. It specifies CASSLAGSGGPSEQYF. This chain joins TRBV5-1 and TRBJ2-7, with 8 bases identical to TRBD2. Germline V gene sequence: CDR1 SGHRS, CDR2 YFSETQ. The CDR3 consists of 16 residues. V trimming: 0 bases; J trimming: 6 bases; junction bases outside the gene matches: 11.

The J gene is TRBJ2-1, the V gene TRBV28; 7 bases fit TRBD1. Germline V gene data show CDR1 as MDHEN and CDR2 as SYDVKM. This CDR3 contains 20 residues. Trimming removed 2 bases from V and 3 bases from J; junction bases left unmatched: 19. The CDR3 spells CASSLSALGARGKYYNEQFF. CDR3 nucleotide sequence: TGTGCCAGCAGTTTAAGCGCCTTAGGGGCCAGGGGGAAGTACTACAATGAGCAGTTCTTC.

This sequence joins TRBV11-2 and TRBJ1-3; weak D call: TRBD1 (5 bases). The CDR3 consists of 14 residues. Germline V gene data show CDR1 as SGHAT and CDR2 as FQNNGV. Deletions cut 9 bases from V and 0 bases from J, with 12 bases between. The CDR3 reads CASAPTVSGNTIYF. The DNA for the CDR3 is TGTGCCAGTGCCCCGACAGTCTCTGGAAACACCATATATTTT.

This chain connects TRBV19 to TRBJ1-2, with D perhaps TRBD1 (5 bases). V lost 6 bases to trimming and J lost 2 bases, with 16 bases between them. Looked up from germline, CDR1 is LNHDA and CDR2 is SQIVND (reference sequence). The CDR3 is 15 residues long. The CDR3 region has the DNA TGTGCCAGTAGCCTTTCGTCGGGGGGGAACTATGGCTACACCTTC. It codes for CASSLSSGGNYGYTF.